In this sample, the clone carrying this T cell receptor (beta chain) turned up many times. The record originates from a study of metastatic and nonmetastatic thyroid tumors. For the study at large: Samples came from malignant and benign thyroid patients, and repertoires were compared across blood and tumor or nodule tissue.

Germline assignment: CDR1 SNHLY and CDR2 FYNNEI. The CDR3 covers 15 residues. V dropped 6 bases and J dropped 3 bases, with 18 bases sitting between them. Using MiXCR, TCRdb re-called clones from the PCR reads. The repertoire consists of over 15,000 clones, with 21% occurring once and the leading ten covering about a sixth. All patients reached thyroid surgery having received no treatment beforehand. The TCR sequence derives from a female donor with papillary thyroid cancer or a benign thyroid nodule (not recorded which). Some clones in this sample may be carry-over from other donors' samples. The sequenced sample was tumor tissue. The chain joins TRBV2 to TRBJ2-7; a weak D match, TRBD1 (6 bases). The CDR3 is CASRRTAGEIYEQYF. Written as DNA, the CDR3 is TGTGCCAGCAGGCGGACAGCAGGGGAGATCTACGAGCAGTACTTC.